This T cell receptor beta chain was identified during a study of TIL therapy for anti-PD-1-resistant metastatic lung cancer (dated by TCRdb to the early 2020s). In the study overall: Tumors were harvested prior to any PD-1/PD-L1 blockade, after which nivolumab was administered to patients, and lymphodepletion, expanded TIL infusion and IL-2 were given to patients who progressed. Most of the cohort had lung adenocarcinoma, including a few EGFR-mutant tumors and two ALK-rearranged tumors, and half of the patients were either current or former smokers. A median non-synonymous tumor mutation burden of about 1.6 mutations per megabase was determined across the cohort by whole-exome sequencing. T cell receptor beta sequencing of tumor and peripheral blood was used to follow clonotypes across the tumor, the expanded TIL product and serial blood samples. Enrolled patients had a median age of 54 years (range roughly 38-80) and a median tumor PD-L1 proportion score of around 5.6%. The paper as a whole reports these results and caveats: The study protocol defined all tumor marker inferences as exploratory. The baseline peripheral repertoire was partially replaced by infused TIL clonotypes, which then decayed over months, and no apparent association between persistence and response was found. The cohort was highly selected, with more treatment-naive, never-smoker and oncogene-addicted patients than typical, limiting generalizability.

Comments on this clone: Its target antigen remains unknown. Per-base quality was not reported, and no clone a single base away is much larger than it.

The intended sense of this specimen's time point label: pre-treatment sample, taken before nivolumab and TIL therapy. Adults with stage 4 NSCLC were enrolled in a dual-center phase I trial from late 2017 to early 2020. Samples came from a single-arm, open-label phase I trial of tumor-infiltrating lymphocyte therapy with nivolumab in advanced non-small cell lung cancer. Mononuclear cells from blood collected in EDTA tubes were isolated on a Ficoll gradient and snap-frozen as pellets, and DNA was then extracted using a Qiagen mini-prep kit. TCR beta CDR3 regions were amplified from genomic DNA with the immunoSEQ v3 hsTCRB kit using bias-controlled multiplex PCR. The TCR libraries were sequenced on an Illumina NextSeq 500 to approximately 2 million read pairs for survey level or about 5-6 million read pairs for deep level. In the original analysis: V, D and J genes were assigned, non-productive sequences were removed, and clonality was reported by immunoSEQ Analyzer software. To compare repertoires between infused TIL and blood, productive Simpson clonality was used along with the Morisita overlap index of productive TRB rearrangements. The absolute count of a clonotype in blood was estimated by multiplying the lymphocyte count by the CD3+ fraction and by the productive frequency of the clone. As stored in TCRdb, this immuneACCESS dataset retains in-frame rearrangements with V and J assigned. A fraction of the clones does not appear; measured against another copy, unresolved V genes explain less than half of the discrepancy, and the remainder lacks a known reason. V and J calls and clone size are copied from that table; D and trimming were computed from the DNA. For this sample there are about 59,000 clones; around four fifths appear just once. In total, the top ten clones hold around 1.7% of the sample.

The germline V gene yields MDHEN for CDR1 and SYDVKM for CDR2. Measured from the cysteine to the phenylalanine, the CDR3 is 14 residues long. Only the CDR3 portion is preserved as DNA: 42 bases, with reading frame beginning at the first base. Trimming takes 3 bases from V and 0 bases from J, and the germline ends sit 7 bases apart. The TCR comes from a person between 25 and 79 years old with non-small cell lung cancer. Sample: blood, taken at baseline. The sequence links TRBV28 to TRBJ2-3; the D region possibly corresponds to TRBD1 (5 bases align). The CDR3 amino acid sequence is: CASSLGRSTDTQYF. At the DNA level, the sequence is TGTGCCAGCAGTTTGGGGCGGAGCACAGATACGCAGTATTTT.